What follows describes a single T cell receptor beta chain. Its antigen is currently unknown. The record originates from a study of cytomegalovirus exposure and HLA in healthy donors. Sequenced by immunoSEQ multiplex PCR; TCRdb stores in-frame clones only, minus some. The sample includes about 88,000 clones, almost 85% of them seen just once. General observations from the study: Published work reported that the classifier diagnosed cytomegalovirus status with high specificity and sensitivity.

Germline-derived CDR1 and CDR2 are SGHRS and YFSETQ. Trimming stripped 3 bases from V and 7 bases from J, with 14 bases between. The length of the CDR3 is 14 residues. This receptor was obtained from a woman aged 18-30 years in good health and CMV-seropositive. The chain combines TRBV5-1 with TRBJ2-4; tentatively, D is TRBD1 (6 bases). Material for sequencing was PBMCs. The CDR3 region is CASSSTGKGNIQYF. In nucleotides, the CDR3 is TGCGCCAGCAGCTCAACAGGGAAAGGGAACATTCAGTACTTC.